A selection of T cell receptor beta chains follows, all from one sample in a study of T cells in localized non-small cell lung cancer. Profiled with immunoSEQ multiplex PCR; TCRdb holds only in-frame clones, not every one. The repertoire holds thousands of clones, with roughly 25% as singletons. Sequences were derived from lung tumor tissue, sampled before any cancer treatment. All receptors derive from a woman aged 35 to 70 with stage I lung adenocarcinoma. Each CDR3 is given with its conserved first and last residue. Fields, in order: clone size, J gene, V gene, D gene, CDR3 protein, CDR3 DNA. A D gene is named only where the DNA matches it firmly. Clone sizes are given selectively: once, few, many, or a class where the clone is expanded.

size: NA
J: TRBJ1-1
V: TRBV4-1
D: TRBD1
CDR3: CASSQGQGARMGAFF
DNA: TGCGCCAGCAGCCAAGGACAGGGGGCGCGTATGGGCGCTTTCTTT

size: medium-sized
J: TRBJ1-1
V: TRBV7-2
D: NA
CDR3: CASSLALGTEAFF
DNA: TGTGCCAGCAGCTTAGCGCTAGGCACTGAAGCTTTCTTT

size: few
J: TRBJ1-3
V: TRBV11-3
D: NA
CDR3: CASSPQTGSGNTIYF
DNA: TGTGCCAGCAGCCCACAGACAGGTTCTGGAAACACCATATATTTT

size: NA
J: TRBJ2-1
V: TRBV11-3
D: TRBD2
CDR3: CASSSLAGGLYNEQFF
DNA: TGTGCCAGCAGCTCTCTAGCGGGGGGCCTCTACAATGAGCAGTTCTTC

size: NA
J: TRBJ2-5
V: TRBV11-3
D: TRBD1
CDR3: CASSLLLAGGKGETQYF
DNA: TGTGCCAGCAGCCTTTTGCTTGCAGGGGGAAAAGGAGAGACCCAGTACTTC

size: few
J: TRBJ2-7
V: TRBV6-8
D: TRBD1
CDR3: CASSKTGTANEQYF
DNA: TGTGCCAGCAGTAAGACAGGGACGGCGAACGAGCAGTACTTC

size: few
J: TRBJ1-5
V: TRBV6-8
D: NA
CDR3: CASSLGGGQPQHF
DNA: TGTGCCAGCAGTTTGGGGGGCGGTCAGCCCCAGCATTTT

size: NA
J: TRBJ1-6
V: TRBV6-8
D: NA
CDR3: CAIRERGSDSPLHF
DNA: TGTGCCATCAGGGAAAGGGGTAGTGATTCACCCCTCCACTTT

size: NA
J: TRBJ2-1
V: TRBV29-1
D: TRBD2
CDR3: CSVEAPASGGTNEQFF
DNA: TGCAGCGTTGAAGCCCCAGCTAGCGGGGGCACTAATGAGCAGTTCTTC

size: NA
J: TRBJ1-2
V: TRBV15
D: NA
CDR3: CATSRSGEGYGYTF
DNA: TGTGCCACCAGCAGATCCGGCGAGGGCTATGGCTACACCTTC

size: NA
J: TRBJ1-2
V: TRBV19
D: TRBD1
CDR3: CASSIDRGTGTYGYTF
DNA: TGTGCCAGTAGTATAGATCGGGGGACAGGAACCTATGGCTACACCTTC

size: NA
J: TRBJ2-3
V: TRBV5-1
D: NA
CDR3: CASSLSGALDTQYF
DNA: TGCGCCAGCAGCTTGTCAGGGGCTCTGGATACGCAGTATTTT

size: NA
J: TRBJ1-2
V: TRBV18
D: TRBD1
CDR3: CASSPVKPGQGAHYGYTF
DNA: TGTGCCAGCTCACCCGTAAAACCGGGACAGGGGGCTCACTATGGCTACACCTTC

size: NA
J: TRBJ2-7
V: TRBV29-1
D: TRBD2
CDR3: CSALAGGSSYEQYF
DNA: TGCAGCGCCTTAGCGGGGGGGAGCTCCTACGAGCAGTACTTC

size: medium-sized
J: TRBJ2-3
V: TRBV4-1
D: TRBD1
CDR3: CASSQVLGGRTDTQYF
DNA: TGCGCCAGCAGCCAAGTTCTAGGGGGCCGCACAGATACGCAGTATTTT

size: medium-sized
J: TRBJ2-5
V: TRBV4-1
D: NA
CDR3: CASSQDRGIWETQYF
DNA: TGCGCCAGCAGCCAAGATAGGGGCATTTGGGAGACCCAGTACTTC

size: few
J: TRBJ1-1
V: TRBV30
D: TRBD1
CDR3: CACYRTGLNTEAFF
DNA: TGTGCCTGCTATAGGACAGGTCTGAACACTGAAGCTTTCTTT

size: NA
J: TRBJ2-7
V: TRBV5-1
D: NA
CDR3: CASSLEVRGLGEQYF
DNA: TGCGCCAGCAGCTTGGAAGTACGGGGGTTGGGCGAGCAGTACTTC

size: many
J: TRBJ1-2
V: TRBV12-5
D: NA
CDR3: CANNVGSDPKSNYGYTF
DNA: TGTGCCAACAACGTAGGATCCGACCCAAAATCTAACTATGGCTACACCTTC

size: few
J: TRBJ1-6
V: TRBV28
D: NA
CDR3: CASSLGDESGINSPLHF
DNA: TGTGCCAGCAGTTTGGGAGATGAAAGCGGGATAAATTCACCCCTCCACTTT

size: NA
J: TRBJ1-2
V: TRBV6-8
D: NA
CDR3: CASRSGTPNYGYTF
DNA: TGTGCCAGCAGATCCGGGACTCCAAACTATGGCTACACCTTC

size: NA
J: TRBJ2-5
V: TRBV9
D: NA
CDR3: CASSAPTVRSQETQYF
DNA: TGTGCCAGCAGCGCTCCGACAGTCCGGTCCCAAGAGACCCAGTACTTC